This T cell receptor (beta chain) was obtained from a study of shared clonotypes between healthy human individuals. Whole-study findings and limits: As a rule, naive subsets had a larger estimated richness than memory subsets.

Concerning this clone itself: The antigen remains undetermined. This sample includes further DNA sequences coding for the same CDR3.

Samples underwent the assay at deep level. Measured with immunoSEQ multiplex PCR; TCRdb has only the in-frame clones, and not every one. In the table there are under 1,100,000 clones, around 74% of which are singletons. After removal of 4 bases from V and 0 bases from J, the junction contained 6 bases not matched to a gene. CDR3 length equals 16 residues. CDR1 MNHNS and CDR2 SASEGT come from the germline V gene. The rearrangement joins TRBV6-1 to TRBJ1-1; TRBD1 aligns across 9 bases. The TCR comes from a man aged 18 to 29 in good health. The sequencing input was memory CD4+ T cells sorted from blood. Subset specified: CD45RA-negative fraction. The CDR3 nucleotides are TGTGCCAGCAGTGCGACAGGGGGGTGGATGAACACTGAAGCTTTCTTT. This encodes CASSATGGWMNTEAFF.